This TCR beta chain was documented in a study of blood T cell repertoires in COVID-19. On the study more broadly: Whether acute or convalescent, the COVID-19 samples came from the United States, Italy and Spain.

Per germline, CDR1 LGHDT and CDR2 YNNKEL (reference sequence). The CDR3 totals 16 residues. The V end was cut by 0 bases, the J end by 7 bases, with 19 bases between. Data came from immunoSEQ multiplex PCR; TCRdb stores just in-frame clones and leaves some out. Of approximately 120,000 clones listed, over 60% were seen once; the top ten hold approximately 4.2%. The receptor comes from a human donor in a cohort sampled during active or convalescent COVID-19. V and J are TRBV3-1 (or the pseudogene TRBV3-2) and TRBJ2-7; a possible D gene is TRBD2 (6 bases). Sequenced material: peripheral blood. CDR3 sequence reads: CASSQERFRVGGEQYF. CDR3 DNA sequence: TGTGCCAGCAGCCAAGAGAGGTTTAGGGTGGGGGGTGAGCAGTACTTC.